Presented here are 12 T cell receptor beta chains from one specimen sequenced in a study of blood T cell repertoires in COVID-19. Profiled with immunoSEQ multiplex PCR; TCRdb holds only in-frame clones, not every one. The sample shows approximately 360,000 clones, around 91% of them seen only once. What was sequenced was peripheral blood. All receptors derive from a man younger than 35 with active or convalescent COVID-19.

This chain connects TRBV27 to TRBJ2-7; TRBD1 matches 7 bases. Germline assignment: CDR1 MNHEY and CDR2 SMNVEV (reference sequence). V lost 3 bases to trimming and J lost 2 bases; unmatched junction nucleotides: 10. CDR3 length equals 16 residues. This CDR3 is CASSLSPGQTTYEQYF. For the CDR3, the DNA is TGTGCCAGCAGTTTGAGCCCGGGACAGACAACCTACGAGCAGTACTTC.

This clone was recorded a few times. This chain uses TRBV7-2 with TRBJ1-2; 9 nucleotides agree with TRBD1. The CDR3 is 14 residues long. The ends lost 3 bases at V and 8 bases at J; junction bases unmatched: 7. CDR1 and CDR2 from the germline V gene are SGHTA and FQGNSA. The CDR3 DNA follows: TGTGCCAGCAGCTTGCGCGGACAGGGGAGAGGCTACACCTTC. It codes for CASSLRGQGRGYTF.

The CDR3 DNA reads TGCGCCAGCAGCTTCCTCATCCAACAGGGGATAAACTATGGCTACACCTTC. Amino acids: CASSFLIQQGINYGYTF. V gene TRBV5-1 combines with J gene TRBJ1-2; TRBD1 matches 7 bases. The V gene end was trimmed by 2 bases and the J gene end by 2 bases; junction bases not matched to a gene: 12. CDR1 is SGHRS, CDR2 YFSETQ, per germline. This CDR3 spans 17 amino acids. Looking up the rest from reference TRBV5-1 and TRBJ1-2 gives the full variable domain: KAGVTQTPRYLIKTRGQQVTLSCSPISGHRSVSWYQQTPGQGLQFLFEYFSETQRNKGNFPGRFSGRQFSNSRSEMNVSTLELGDSALYLCASSFLIQQGINYGYTFGSGTRLTVV.

J is TRBJ2-1 and V is TRBV2; TRBD2 is a possible D gene (5 bases). The CDR3 loop spans 11 amino acids. Germline V CDR1 and CDR2: SNHLY, FYNNEI. Trimming removed 11 bases at V and 4 bases at J, with 9 bases between. This chain's CDR3 is CADRGYNEQFF. The CDR3 DNA is TGTGCCGACCGGGGTTACAATGAGCAGTTCTTC. The full variable domain, completed using reference TRBV2 and TRBJ2-1, is EPEVTQTPSHQVTQMGQEVILRCVPISNHLYFYWYRQILGQKVEFLVSFYNNEISEKSEIFDDQFSVERPDGSNFTLKIRSTKLEDSAMYFCADRGYNEQFFGPGTRLTVL.

The V and J genes are TRBV4-1 and TRBJ2-7; 7 positions agree with TRBD1. The CDR3 is 14 residues long. V trimming: 4 bases; J trimming: 2 bases; junction bases outside the gene matches: 5. The germline V gene has CDR1 MGHRA and CDR2 YSYEKL. The CDR3, as DNA: TGCGCCAGCAGCCTCCGACAGGGTACCTACGAGCAGTACTTC. Translation gives CASSLRQGTYEQYF.

This clone was seen only once. The chain employs TRBV5-5 and TRBJ1-2; possible D gene TRBD1, 5 bases. This CDR3 has 12 amino acids. The germline V gene encodes CDR1 SGHKS and CDR2 YYEKEE (reference sequence). The V and J ends lost 6 bases and 4 bases respectively, with 10 bases between them. The CDR3 region is CASMDTAYGYTF. CDR3 sequence (DNA): TGTGCCAGCATGGACACAGCCTATGGCTACACCTTC.

The V and J genes are TRBV19 and TRBJ2-1; maybe TRBD1 (6 bases). The CDR3 totals 12 residues. Germline V lookup: CDR1 LNHDA, CDR2 SQIVND (reference sequence). The V and J ends lost 2 bases and 11 bases respectively, with 10 bases between them. The CDR3 spells CASSITGHKQFF. CDR3 coding DNA: TGTGCCAGTAGTATAACGGGACATAAGCAGTTCTTC.

The CDR3 loop reads CASSRLGANEQFF. CDR3 nucleotides: TGCGCCAGCTCCCGATTGGGGGCGAATGAGCAGTTCTTC. The chain employs TRBV5-1 and TRBJ2-1; tentatively, D is TRBD1 (6 bases). V gave up 7 bases and J gave up 7 bases, with 15 bases separating them. The CDR3 runs to 13 residues. Germline V gene data show CDR1 as SGHRS and CDR2 as YFSETQ.

The chain combines TRBV27 with TRBJ1-1; D perhaps matches TRBD1 (6 bases). The CDR3 is 13 amino acids. V was shortened by 6 bases and J by 1 base, with 9 bases between the two germline ends. Germline assignment: CDR1 MNHEY and CDR2 SMNVEV (reference sequence). CDR3 region: CASRQTGNTEAFF. As DNA, the CDR3 is TGTGCCAGCAGACAGACAGGGAACACTGAAGCTTTCTTT.

The chain is built from TRBV2 and TRBJ2-2, with no clear D. This CDR3 has 14 residues. Germline-derived CDR1 and CDR2 are SNHLY and FYNNEI. Trimming took off 0 bases at V and 4 bases at J, with 6 bases between the two ends. The CDR3 nucleotides are TGTGCCAGCAGTGAAGCGCTCGGCACCGGGGAGCTGTTTTTT. Its protein is CASSEALGTGELFF.

This clone was detected only a few times. This chain connects TRBV27 to TRBJ2-3, with 7 nucleotides matching TRBD2. Germline V gene lookup returns CDR1 MNHEY and CDR2 SMNVEV (reference sequence). V dropped 4 bases and J dropped 5; count of bases not matched to a gene: 15. The CDR3 contains 17 residues. This chain's CDR3 is CASSYSGTGGIIDTQYF. Written as DNA, the CDR3 is TGTGCCAGCAGTTACTCTGGGACGGGAGGAATCATAGATACGCAGTATTTT.

The chain uses TRBV5-1 and TRBJ1-1, with D possibly being TRBD1 (6 bases). CDR1 SGHRS and CDR2 YFSETQ come from the germline V gene. V was trimmed by 4 bases and J by 4 bases, leaving 14 bases between them. There are 14 residues in the CDR3. CDR3 region: CASSLQGKGTEAFF. In DNA, the CDR3 is TGCGCCAGCAGCCTACAGGGTAAGGGCACTGAAGCTTTCTTT.